The 14 T cell receptor beta chains given below trace back to one sample, sequenced in a study of CD8+ T cells in alopecia areata. RNA was extracted and reverse transcribed into cDNA as the sequencing template. TCRdb's table, derived via immunoSEQ multiplex PCR, lists solely in-frame clones and lacks some. There are about 140,000 clones in the sample; roughly 86% occur only once, and approximately 13% lies in the top ten. Stated treatment: oral pan-JAK inhibitor, 5-10 mg twice daily. This specimen was CD8+ T cells sorted from blood, taken at week 4, from a patient treated with tofacitinib. The receptors derive from a human donor with alopecia areata.

The rearrangement uses TRBV29-1 and TRBJ2-3, with D possibly being TRBD1 (6 bases). Germline CDR1 is SQVTM and CDR2 is ANQGSEA. Trimming took off 8 bases at V and 0 bases at J, with 15 bases between the two ends. The CDR3 contains 14 residues. CDR3 nucleotide sequence: TGCAGCCTGACGGCAGGGGACAGCACAGATACGCAGTATTTT. It encodes CSLTAGDSTDTQYF.

The chain carries TRBV29-1 and TRBJ2-5; TRBD1 is a possible D gene (7 bases). The end of the DNA fits TRBJ2-7 better, so the J call may be wrong. Germline assignment: CDR1 SQVTM and CDR2 ANQGSEA. The CDR3 extends over 12 amino acids. The CDR3 region is CSVEQGGAEQYF. The CDR3 bases are TGCAGCGTTGAACAGGGGGGAGCCGAGCAGTACTTC.

The V and J genes are TRBV9 and TRBJ2-7, with unresolved D. From germline, CDR1 is SGDLS and CDR2 YYNGEE. Trimming left V 3 bases short and J 0 bases short, with 7 bases between. CDR3 size: 13 residues. The CDR3 DNA is TGTGCCAGCAGCGCCGGGTCCTCCTACGAGCAGTACTTC. Amino acid sequence: CASSAGSSYEQYF.

This clone was observed a single time. The CDR3 region has the DNA TGCGCCAGCAGCCAAGTTTCTAGCGGGGGCCACGAGCAGTACTTC. Residues: CASSQVSSGGHEQYF. V gene TRBV4-1 combines with J gene TRBJ2-5; TRBD2 matches at 10 bases. The J call may not be correct, given that the DNA end is closer to TRBJ2-7. The CDR3 is 15 residues long. Germline CDR1 is MGHRA and CDR2 is YSYEKL.

The genes are TRBV29-1 and TRBJ1-2, with TRBD1 identical over 7 bases. Trimming cost V 7 bases and J 8 bases; bases outside gene matches: 10. Germline-derived CDR1 and CDR2 are SQVTM and ANQGSEA. The CDR3 length is 12 residues. The chain's CDR3 is CSERAGGDGYTF. Here the CDR3 DNA reads TGCAGCGAACGAGCAGGGGGGGACGGCTACACCTTC.

The chain couples TRBV6-6 to TRBJ1-4; D is uncertain. The ends were cut back, 0 bases at V and 5 bases at J, with 4 bases in the middle. The CDR3 has 13 residues. Germline CDR1 MNHNY, CDR2 SVGAGI (reference sequence). CDR3 protein: CASSYSKNEKLFF. The DNA for the CDR3 is TGTGCCAGCAGTTACTCGAAGAATGAAAAACTGTTTTTT.

As for this clone: A much bigger clone sits one base away, suggesting this may be a read error. Other DNA sequences from this sample encode an identical CDR3 as well. The chain uses TRBV7-8 and TRBJ2-3; D is uncertain. This CDR3 has 11 residues. In germline, CDR1 is SGHVS, CDR2 FQNEAQ. Trimming pared 4 bases from V and 2 bases from J, leaving 1 base between. DNA of the CDR3: TGTGCCAGCAGCTACACAGATACGCAGTATTTT. It specifies CASSYTDTQYF.

In its sample, this clone was seen once. This rearrangement joins TRBV29-1 to TRBJ2-1, with TRBD2 matching over 13 bases. The junction had 4 bases not matched to a gene; V was cut back by 3 bases and J by 2 bases. This CDR3 has 16 residues. Germline CDR1 SQVTM, CDR2 ANQGSEA. The DNA of the CDR3 is TGCAGCGTTGACGGGACTAGCGGGATGGCCTACAATGAGCAGTTCTTC. Its translation is CSVDGTSGMAYNEQFF.

This clone occurred a few times. The J gene is TRBJ2-1, the V gene TRBV5-1; the D gene is possibly TRBD1 (6 bases). The CDR3 has 11 residues. Trimming cost V 4 bases and J 9 bases, with 8 bases left between them. Germline values: CDR1 SGHRS, CDR2 YFSETQ. Here the CDR3 DNA reads TGCGCCAGCAGCCAGGGGTTTGAGCAGTTCTTC. It codes for CASSQGFEQFF. Combining the CDR3 with reference TRBV5-1 and TRBJ2-1 gives the whole variable domain KAGVTQTPRYLIKTRGQQVTLSCSPISGHRSVSWYQQTPGQGLQFLFEYFSETQRNKGNFPGRFSGRQFSNSRSEMNVSTLELGDSALYLCASSQGFEQFFGPGTRLTVL.

The CDR3 here is CSVDYSGGNEQFF. The CDR3 DNA sequence: TGCAGCGTGGATTATAGCGGGGGCAATGAGCAGTTCTTC. V is TRBV29-1 and J is TRBJ2-1; 9 bases agree with TRBD2. After removal of 6 bases from V and 6 bases from J, the junction contained 6 bases not matched to a gene. The CDR3 runs to 13 residues. Germline V CDR1 and CDR2: SQVTM, ANQGSEA.

The chain has TRBV27 and TRBJ2-5; TRBD1 matches 10 bases. This CDR3 comprises 17 residues. Germline V gene lookup returns CDR1 MNHEY and CDR2 SMNVEV (reference sequence). Unmatched junction bases numbered 11, after V lost 2 bases and J lost 5 bases. CDR3 coding DNA: TGTGCCAGCAGTTTAAATCCGGGACAGGGGATTAGGGAGACCCAGTACTTC. The encoded protein is CASSLNPGQGIRETQYF.

This clone came up once. The rearrangement links TRBV6-1 to TRBJ2-2; D uncertain. The CDR3 runs to 15 residues. Germline CDR1 reads MNHNS; CDR2 reads SASEGT. V was shortened by 2 bases and J by 0 bases, with 7 bases between the two germline ends. As DNA, the CDR3 is TGTGCCAGCAGTGAACACCACGCGAACACCGGGGAGCTGTTTTTT. Amino acid sequence: CASSEHHANTGELFF.

The V call is TRBV29-1, the J call TRBJ1-1, with D possibly matching TRBD1 (6 bases). The V end was cut by 6 bases, the J end by 4 bases, with 15 bases between. Germline assignment: CDR1 SQVTM and CDR2 ANQGSEA. The CDR3 loop spans 13 amino acids. CDR3: CSVQAPGVTEAFF. The CDR3 region has the DNA TGCAGCGTCCAGGCCCCAGGGGTCACTGAAGCTTTCTTT.

The CDR3 here is CASSYSDNTGELFF. The CDR3 DNA reads as TGTGCCAGCAGTTACTCGGACAACACCGGGGAGCTGTTTTTT. The chain is built from TRBV6-5 and TRBJ2-2; D uncertain. The V gene lost 0 bases and the J gene lost 2 bases, with 4 bases spanning the gap. The germline V gene encodes CDR1 MNHEY and CDR2 SVGAGI. The CDR3 runs to 14 residues.